This record concerns one T cell receptor beta chain sequence. The missing CDR3 end, 3 residues past where the read stops, is filled in from the germline J gene. Generated by immunoSEQ multiplex PCR, the TCRdb table keeps only in-frame clones and is missing some. The listing contains 40,000 or so clones. The data belong to a study of T cells in women clearing cervical HPV infection. There are 15 residues in the CDR3. Trimming shortened V by 3 bases and J by 4 bases, and 19 bases separated the two germline ends. Germline assignment: CDR1 GTSNPN and CDR2 SVGIG (reference sequence). All donors had a single incident cervical HPV16 infection, not prevalent.

The chain uses TRBV30 and TRBJ2-7, with a possible D match to TRBD2 (7 bases). The sample taken for sequencing was blood buffy coat. The receptor's source is a woman between 18 and 70 years old with a cervical HPV16 infection that either progressed to CIN3+ or cleared (not recorded which). CDR3 bases read: TGTGCCTGGAGGTTAGGGGGAGGGCCGGTTTACGAG. Amino acids: CAWRLGGGPVYE. The whole CDR3 is CAWRLGGGPVYEQYF.